These 23 T cell receptor beta chains originate from one sample sequenced in a study of Graves' ophthalmopathy and Graves' hyperthyroidism. Amplified TCR beta CDR3 regions were obtained using RNA transcripts as template. First-round RT-PCR relied on HTBI primers, and a second-round multiplex PCR came next. Each CDR3 protein is one row after TCRdb ran MiXCR on the multiplex PCR reads. The sample yields 300,000 to 400,000 distinct CDR3 sequences, roughly 15% seen once. The sequencing input was peripheral blood. These receptors all come from an adult man with Graves' ophthalmopathy.

This clonotype has a count of ten or more. V gene TRBV5-6 combines with J gene TRBJ2-7; no reliable D call. V shed 2 bases and J shed 1 base, with 10 bases lying between them. CDR1 and CDR2 (germline): SGHDT, YYEEEE. This CDR3 comprises 14 residues. CDR3 bases: TGTGCCAGCAGCTTCGACACGCCGTCCTACGAGCAGTACTTC. It specifies CASSFDTPSYEQYF.

This clonotype was detected many times. The J gene is TRBJ1-1, the V gene TRBV19; the match to TRBD1 covers 7 bases. The V gene's germline CDR1 is LNHDA and CDR2 SQIVND (reference sequence). Trimming took 5 bases from V and 6 from J; bases not matched to a gene: 6. This CDR3 is 13 amino acids long. The DNA of the CDR3 is TGTGCCAGTAGTCCAAACAGGGGATCTGAAGCTTTCTTT. Translating gives CASSPNRGSEAFF.

The table lists this clonotype with many counts. The chain employs TRBV5-1 and TRBJ1-3; no reliable D call. From germline, CDR1 is SGHRS and CDR2 YFSETQ. The ends were cut back, 4 bases at V and 0 bases at J, with 11 bases in the middle. This CDR3 has 15 amino acids. In DNA form, the CDR3 reads TGCGCCAGCAGCCCCTTTGGCGTCTCTGGAAACACCATATATTTT. Translated, it gives CASSPFGVSGNTIYF.

This clonotype has at least ten counts. This sequence joins TRBV14 and TRBJ1-1; D perhaps matches TRBD1 (5 bases). V lost 0 bases, J lost 4 bases, and 12 bases lay in between. The germline gives CDR1 SGHDN, CDR2 FVKESK. CDR3 size: 15 residues. As DNA, the CDR3 is TGTGCCAGCAGCCAAGACTTTTCGGGGGGCACTGAAGCTTTCTTT. Amino acid sequence: CASSQDFSGGTEAFF.

This clonotype came up many times. The chain employs TRBV20-1 and TRBJ2-7; 8 positions match TRBD1. Germline V CDR1 and CDR2: DFQATT, SNEGSKA (reference sequence). With V trimmed by 5 bases and J by 5 bases, 11 bases remained unmatched. The CDR3 is 14 amino acids. The CDR3 sequence is CSASGTGPRDEQYF. CDR3 nucleotides: TGCAGTGCTTCGGGGACAGGCCCTCGGGACGAGCAGTACTTC.

This clonotype was picked up many times. The rearrangement uses TRBV11-3 and TRBJ2-2; D not resolved. This CDR3 has 14 residues. The germline gives CDR1 SGHNT, CDR2 YENEEA. Trimming shortened V by 0 bases and J by 4 bases, and 6 bases separated the two germline ends. The CDR3: CASSLETVTGELFF. CDR3 in DNA: TGTGCCAGCAGCTTAGAGACCGTCACCGGGGAGCTGTTTTTT.

At least ten counts were recorded for this clonotype. The gene calls are TRBV7-2 and TRBJ1-1, with D uncertain. Germline lookup yields CDR1 SGHTA and CDR2 FQGNSA. V lost 4 bases and J 4 bases, leaving 10 bases between the germline ends. The CDR3 is made up of 13 amino acids. This CDR3 reads CASSSWAVTEAFF. CDR3 coding DNA: TGTGCCAGCAGCTCCTGGGCAGTCACTGAAGCTTTCTTT. Together with reference TRBV7-2 and TRBJ1-1, the CDR3 gives the full variable domain: GAGVSQSPSNKVTEKGKDVELRCDPISGHTALYWYRQSLGQGLEFLIYFQGNSAPDKSGLPSDRFSAERTGGSVSTLTIQRTQQEDSAVYLCASSSWAVTEAFFGQGTRLTVV.

CDR3 coding DNA: TGTGCCAGCAGTTATTTTGGCAGGACCTACGAGCAGTACTTC. Its protein is CASSYFGRTYEQYF. The chain carries TRBV7-2 and TRBJ2-7; D remains ambiguous. The V gene lost 6 bases and the J gene lost 2 bases, with 14 bases spanning the gap. Germline CDR1 and CDR2: SGHTA and FQGNSA. The CDR3 runs 14 residues. The whole variable domain, remainder taken from reference TRBV7-2 and TRBJ2-7, is GAGVSQSPSNKVTEKGKDVELRCDPISGHTALYWYRQSLGQGLEFLIYFQGNSAPDKSGLPSDRFSAERTGGSVSTLTIQRTQQEDSAVYLCASSYFGRTYEQYFGPGTRLTVT.

The sample holds many counts of this clonotype. The J gene is TRBJ1-1, the V gene TRBV29-1; TRBD1 is a possible D gene (6 bases). CDR1 SQVTM and CDR2 ANQGSEA come from the germline V gene. Trimming removed 5 bases at V and 11 bases at J, with 15 bases between. There are 11 residues in the CDR3. CDR3 sequence (DNA): TGCAGCGTTTCCAGACAGGTTGAGGCTTTCTTT. It translates to CSVSRQVEAFF.

This clonotype was observed a handful of times. The V call is TRBV30, the J call TRBJ1-2; D gene ambiguous. The V and J ends lost 4 bases and 3 bases respectively, with 6 bases between them. The CDR3 is 11 residues long. Looked up from germline, CDR1 is GTSNPN and CDR2 is SVGIG (reference sequence). The CDR3 loop reads CAWNRDYGYTF. The CDR3 DNA follows: TGTGCCTGGAACCGGGACTATGGCTACACCTTC.

This clonotype was counted many times. V and J are TRBV5-1 and TRBJ2-5; 7 bases agree with TRBD1. The CDR3 runs to 14 residues. The J segment lost 2 bases and the V segment lost 4 bases, leaving 5 bases of the junction unmatched. CDR1 SGHRS and CDR2 YFSETQ come from the germline V gene. This CDR3 is CASSVGQTQETQYF. CDR3 coding DNA: TGCGCCAGCAGCGTGGGACAGACTCAAGAGACCCAGTACTTC.

The chain is built from TRBV6-1 and TRBJ2-4; tentatively, D is TRBD1 (6 bases). The CDR3 extends over 12 amino acids. Germline CDR1 and CDR2: MNHNS and SASEGT. V was trimmed by 6 bases and J by 8 bases, leaving 11 bases between them. This chain's CDR3 is CASRLQGDIQYF. CDR3 nucleotide sequence: TGTGCCAGCAGATTACAGGGAGACATTCAGTACTTC.

This clonotype was counted many times. The rearrangement joins TRBV7-9 to TRBJ2-5; 10 bases agree with TRBD1. CDR1 SEHNR and CDR2 FQNEAQ come from the germline V gene (reference sequence). This CDR3 comprises 15 residues. V was clipped by 2 bases and J by 4 bases; unmatched bases: 4. The CDR3 region is CASSLRRTGGETQYF. The CDR3 coding sequence is TGTGCCAGCAGCTTACGCAGGACAGGGGGAGAGACCCAGTACTTC.

This clonotype was found many times. V usage is TRBV14 and J usage is TRBJ1-1; 9 nucleotides agree with TRBD1. The length of the CDR3 is 15 residues. The trim removed 5 bases at V and 1 base at J, leaving 5 bases unmatched. Germline V gene data show CDR1 as SGHDN and CDR2 as FVKESK. Here the CDR3 reads CASSSPGQGNTEAFF. CDR3 nucleotides: TGTGCCAGCAGCTCCCCGGGACAGGGGAACACTGAAGCTTTCTTT. Looking up the rest from reference TRBV14 and TRBJ1-1 gives the full variable domain: EAGVTQFPSHSVIEKGQTVTLRCDPISGHDNLYWYRRVMGKEIKFLLHFVKESKQDESGMPNNRFLAERTGGTYSTLKVQPAELEDSGVYFCASSSPGQGNTEAFFGQGTRLTVV.

This clonotype was seen at least ten times. The rearrangement uses TRBV27 and TRBJ2-5; the D is unclear. Germline CDR1 reads MNHEY; CDR2 reads SMNVEV (reference sequence). The CDR3 spans 12 residues. With 3 bases removed from V and 5 bases from J, the gap between germline ends came to 7 bases. The CDR3 DNA is TGTGCCAGCAGTTTTGCCGGTGAGACCCAGTACTTC. Amino acids: CASSFAGETQYF.

This clonotype showed up just a few times. The J gene is TRBJ1-1, the V gene TRBV6-1; D unresolved. The germline V gene encodes CDR1 MNHNS and CDR2 SASEGT. This CDR3 comprises 11 residues. Trimming pared 6 bases from V and 7 bases from J, leaving 9 bases between. CDR3 sequence reads: CASRVGSEAFF. Here the CDR3 DNA reads TGTGCCAGCAGGGTAGGCAGTGAAGCTTTCTTT.

The V call is TRBV6-2 or TRBV6-3, the J call TRBJ2-7, with a possible D match to TRBD2 (6 bases). The V gene lost 2 bases and the J gene lost 2 bases, with 16 bases spanning the gap. The germline CDR1 and CDR2 sequences are MNHEY and SVGEGT. This CDR3 region has 16 residues. CDR3 DNA sequence: TGTGCCAGCAGTTACAGTCGCGGGACGCCAGCCTACGAGCAGTACTTC. Translating gives CASSYSRGTPAYEQYF.

This clonotype was seen repeatedly, ten times or more. The chain has TRBV19 and TRBJ1-1; D not resolved. The CDR3 runs to 15 residues. Germline V gene data show CDR1 as LNHDA and CDR2 as SQIVND (reference sequence). V was shortened by 2 bases and J by 1 base, with 11 bases between the two germline ends. In DNA, the CDR3 is TGTGCCAGTAGTATAAAAGGGTCCCCGAACACTGAAGCTTTCTTT. Translated: CASSIKGSPNTEAFF.

This clonotype was counted ten times or more. The rearrangement uses TRBV7-3 and TRBJ1-1; D is unclear. CDR1 is SGHTA and CDR2 is FQGTGA in the germline V gene. The CDR3 has 16 residues. V was cut by 2 bases and J by 1 base, with 14 bases left in between. The CDR3 is CASSLGPNGPNTEAFF. The CDR3 DNA follows: TGTGCCAGCAGCTTAGGCCCGAATGGGCCGAACACTGAAGCTTTCTTT. The whole variable domain, remainder taken from reference TRBV7-3 and TRBJ1-1, is GAGVSQTPSNKVTEKGKYVELRCDPISGHTALYWYRQSLGQGPEFLIYFQGTGAADDSGLPNDRFFAVRPEGSVSTLKIQRTERGDSAVYLCASSLGPNGPNTEAFFGQGTRLTVV.

This clonotype appeared many times. The chain's CDR3 is CASSQTDRGLTYEQYF. Written as DNA, the CDR3 is TGCGCCAGCAGCCAGACGGACAGGGGCCTTACCTACGAGCAGTACTTC. The chain employs TRBV5-1 and TRBJ2-7, with 9 bases matching TRBD1. The ends lost 4 bases at V and 2 bases at J; junction bases unmatched: 10. CDR1 SGHRS and CDR2 YFSETQ come from the germline V gene. The CDR3 covers 16 residues.

In this sample, this clonotype turned up many times. CDR3 DNA sequence: TGTGCCACCAGCACGCCGGGGCCTAACTATGGCTACACCTTC. Amino acid sequence: CATSTPGPNYGYTF. This rearrangement joins TRBV24-1 to TRBJ1-2, with D possibly matching TRBD1 (5 bases). V was clipped by 7 bases and J by 0 bases, with 11 bases between them. From germline, CDR1 is KGHDR and CDR2 SFDVKD. This CDR3 comprises 14 residues.

This clonotype was detected ten times or more. CDR3 amino acids: CSARDKSPLNTEAFF. The CDR3 DNA reads TGCAGTGCTAGAGATAAATCACCGCTGAACACTGAAGCTTTCTTT. The V gene is TRBV20-1, the J gene TRBJ1-1; no clear D gene. The CDR3 runs to 15 residues. The ends were cut back, 0 bases at V and 0 bases at J, with 11 bases in the middle. Germline V gene data show CDR1 as DFQATT and CDR2 as SNEGSKA (reference sequence).

This clonotype came up many times. This sequence joins TRBV28 and TRBJ1-5; D is perhaps TRBD1 (5 bases). The V end lost 7 bases, the J end lost 0 bases, and 13 bases lay between the germline ends. Germline V gene data show CDR1 as MDHEN and CDR2 as SYDVKM. This CDR3 contains 15 residues. The CDR3 nucleotides read TGTGCCAGCACTAGGACACTTTATAGCAATCAGCCCCAGCATTTT. Its protein is CASTRTLYSNQPQHF.